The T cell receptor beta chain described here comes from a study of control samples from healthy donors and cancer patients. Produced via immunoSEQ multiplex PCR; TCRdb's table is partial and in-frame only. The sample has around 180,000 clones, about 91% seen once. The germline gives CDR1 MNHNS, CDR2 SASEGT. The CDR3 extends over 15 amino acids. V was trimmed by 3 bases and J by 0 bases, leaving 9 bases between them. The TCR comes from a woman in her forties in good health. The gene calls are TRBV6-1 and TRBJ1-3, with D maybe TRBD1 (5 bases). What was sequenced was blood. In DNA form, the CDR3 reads TGTGCCAGCAGTGATCCGGGGGTCTCTGGAAACACCATATATTTT. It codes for CASSDPGVSGNTIYF.